This note documents a single T cell receptor beta chain sequence. The CDR3 covers 15 residues. CDR1 is SGHNT, CDR2 YYREEE, per germline (reference sequence). Trimming stripped 2 bases from V and 8 bases from J, with 16 bases between. This sample is part of a study of blood T cell repertoires in COVID-19. Study overall: PBMCs, B-cell-depleted T cells, or T cells were the source of the cDNA or gDNA that made up the material.

Repertoires were generated with immunoSEQ multiplex PCR, while TCRdb's copy carries only in-frame clones and drops some. The sample includes under 250,000 clones, 86% of them seen just once. This clonotype originated in a woman older than 75 with COVID-19, enrolled during active disease. Source material: peripheral blood. The genes are TRBV5-4 and TRBJ1-4, with unresolved D. The CDR3 loop reads CASSFGGVRSEKLFF. The CDR3 DNA sequence: TGTGCCAGCAGCTTTGGCGGGGTAAGGAGCGAAAAACTGTTTTTT.